Detailed here is one T cell receptor (beta chain). Its specificity is unknown. The V and J ends lost 1 base and 0 bases, in that order; junction bases with no gene match: 3. This CDR3 spans 17 amino acids. In germline, CDR1 is SGHVS, CDR2 FNYEAQ. In TCRdb, the 5' RACE reads were re-called with MiXCR into one record per CDR3 protein. Here the sample spans a few hundred thousand distinct CDR3 sequences, roughly an eighth being singletons. The data are from a study of identical twins. Study-wide results and caveats: Twin pairs' shared out-of-frame alpha sequences were enriched in low generation probability. Zero-insertion analyses could be partly confounded by invariant MAIT and iNKT cells. Excess sharing between twins was weaker in beta out-of-frame sequences.

The sample was also reused in another study, on yellow fever vaccine responses in identical twins. That source reports: In identical twins, vaccine T cell responses appeared partly shared and partly individual.

The sequence came from a young woman in good health. The V call is TRBV7-6, the J call TRBJ2-7; TRBD2 matches 13 bases. Specimen: CD8+ T cells sorted from blood. The CDR3 protein is CASSLGGLAGSSYEQYF. The CDR3, as DNA: TGTGCCAGCAGCTTAGGGGGACTAGCGGGAAGCTCCTACGAGCAGTACTTC. Together with reference TRBV7-6 and TRBJ2-7, the CDR3 gives the full variable domain: GAGVSQSPRYKVTKRGQDVALRCDPISGHVSLYWYRQALGQGPEFLTYFNYEAQQDKSGLPNDRFSAERPEGSISTLTIQRTEQRDSAMYRCASSLGGLAGSSYEQYFGPGTRLTVT.